Below, 23 T cell receptor beta chains from the same sample are listed, as sequenced in a study of T cell changes during pregnancy in multiple sclerosis. Produced via immunoSEQ multiplex PCR; TCRdb's table is partial and in-frame only. The profile shows around 97,000 clones, about 91% of them singletons. The input for sequencing was peripheral blood, taken after pregnancy. All receptors come from a female donor with multiple sclerosis, enrolled in a pregnancy study.

The V call is TRBV9, the J call TRBJ2-3; D possibly corresponds to TRBD2 (5 bases). Deletions cut 0 bases from V and 3 bases from J, with 11 bases between. Germline V gene sequence: CDR1 SGDLS, CDR2 YYNGEE. The CDR3 covers 15 residues. Here the CDR3 reads CASSVDPSPTDTQYF. In DNA, the CDR3 is TGTGCCAGCAGCGTAGATCCTAGCCCAACAGATACGCAGTATTTT.

V gene TRBV4-3 combines with J gene TRBJ2-6; 9 bases map to TRBD1. CDR3 size: 16 residues. Germline V gene data show CDR1 as LGHNA and CDR2 as YSLEER. Germline trimming cut 5 bases from V and 0 bases from J; bases unmatched to any gene: 2. The CDR3: CASSKGQGSGANVLTF. The CDR3 DNA reads TGCGCCAGCAGCAAGGGACAGGGCTCTGGGGCCAACGTCCTGACTTTC.

The genes are TRBV6-1 and TRBJ1-3; no firm D call. V dropped 6 bases and J dropped 6 bases, with 18 bases sitting between them. This CDR3 region has 15 residues. CDR1 and CDR2 from the germline V gene are MNHNS and SASEGT. CDR3 coding DNA: TGTGCCAGCAGCGAACACGTACTCCTCGAAAACACCATATATTTT. Translating it yields CASSEHVLLENTIYF.

The chain uses TRBV7-9 and TRBJ1-2; 8 bases line up with TRBD1. V dropped 2 bases and J dropped 6; count of bases not matched to a gene: 2. Looked up from germline, CDR1 is SEHNR and CDR2 is FQNEAQ (reference sequence). CDR3 length: 13 amino acids. CDR3 amino acids: CASSLQGADGYTF. In nucleotides, the CDR3 is TGTGCCAGCAGCTTACAGGGGGCGGATGGCTACACCTTC.

A single count supports this clone. This chain links TRBV6-5 with TRBJ2-1; tentatively, D is TRBD1 (6 bases). Trimming stripped 8 bases from V and 10 bases from J, with 12 bases between. Germline loops: CDR1 MNHEY, CDR2 SVGAGI. CDR3 size: 11 residues. CDR3 coding DNA: TGTGCCAGCCCAGGGGCGGTAGAGCAGTTCTTC. Translating it yields CASPGAVEQFF.

The chain employs TRBV10-3 and TRBJ2-6; D gene unclear. With 4 bases removed from V and 4 bases from J, the gap between germline ends came to 11 bases. The CDR3 loop spans 15 amino acids. From germline, CDR1 is ENHRY and CDR2 SYGVKD. For the CDR3, the DNA is TGTGCCATCAGTGGGTCATTGGCCGGGGCCAACGTCCTGACTTTC. This translates into CAISGSLAGANVLTF.

The CDR3 region is CASSLEGARTEAFF. The CDR3 DNA follows: TGCGCCAGCAGCTTGGAAGGGGCGCGGACTGAAGCTTTCTTT. The chain carries TRBV5-1 and TRBJ1-1, with D maybe TRBD1 (5 bases). Trimming removed 0 bases from V and 5 bases from J, with 11 bases in between. This CDR3 is built from 14 residues. Germline CDR1 and CDR2: SGHRS and YFSETQ.

This chain links TRBV5-1 with TRBJ2-1; 10 bases map to TRBD2. V gave up 2 bases and J gave up 6 bases; unmatched junction bases: 5. Germline-derived CDR1 and CDR2 are SGHRS and YFSETQ. The CDR3 extends over 15 amino acids. The CDR3 here is CASSFGLAETNEQFF. As DNA, the CDR3 is TGCGCCAGCAGCTTCGGACTAGCGGAGACCAATGAGCAGTTCTTC.

The chain couples TRBV4-3 to TRBJ2-2, with TRBD2 matching 8 bases. Germline V gives CDR1 LGHNA, CDR2 YSLEER. V lost 2 bases and J lost 5; bases outside the gene matches: 7. The CDR3 extends over 16 amino acids. The CDR3 nucleotides are TGCGCCAGCAGCCAATCGGGGGGGGGAAGGACCGGGGAGCTGTTTTTT. Amino acids: CASSQSGGGRTGELFF.

This clone was seen only once. CDR3 protein: CASSLRAGGNEQFF. Here the CDR3 DNA reads TGTGCCAGCAGCCTTAGAGCGGGGGGCAATGAGCAGTTCTTC. The chain links TRBV7-9 to TRBJ2-1; TRBD2 matches at 9 bases. The V gene end was trimmed by 5 bases and the J gene end by 6 bases; junction bases not matched to a gene: 5. CDR3 length: 14 amino acids. Germline loops: CDR1 SEHNR, CDR2 FQNEAQ (reference sequence).

The CDR3 region is CASSFDSPGLETQYF. CDR3 nucleotides: TGCGCCAGCAGCTTTGACAGCCCGGGACTGGAGACCCAGTACTTC. The V call is TRBV5-1, the J call TRBJ2-5; D might be TRBD2 (6 bases). Germline V CDR1 and CDR2: SGHRS, YFSETQ. The CDR3 loop spans 15 amino acids. Trimming shortened V by 2 bases and J by 5 bases, and 16 bases separated the two germline ends.

The chain carries TRBV5-6 and TRBJ2-1, with 7 bases fitting TRBD2. Germline trimming cut 0 bases from V and 5 bases from J; bases unmatched to any gene: 5. Germline CDR1 and CDR2: SGHDT and YYEEEE. CDR3 length: 15 residues. The CDR3 is CASSLVGGTNNEQFF. CDR3 sequence (DNA): TGTGCCAGCAGCTTGGTGGGGGGGACGAACAATGAGCAGTTCTTC.

The chain combines TRBV7-2 with TRBJ2-5; 13 bases match TRBD2. Germline CDR1 reads SGHTA; CDR2 reads FQGNSA. The junction had 3 bases not matched to a gene; V was cut back by 1 base and J by 1 base. The CDR3 covers 17 residues. CDR3 DNA sequence: TGTGCCAGCAGCTTAGTGGGACTAGCGGGGTCCCAAGAGACCCAGTACTTC. It codes for CASSLVGLAGSQETQYF. The whole variable domain, remainder taken from reference TRBV7-2 and TRBJ2-5, is GAGVSQSPSNKVTEKGKDVELRCDPISGHTALYWYRQSLGQGLEFLIYFQGNSAPDKSGLPSDRFSAERTGGSVSTLTIQRTQQEDSAVYLCASSLVGLAGSQETQYFGPGTRLLVL.

This clone was counted once. The CDR3 loop reads CASDKRMNTEAFF. The CDR3 DNA sequence: TGTGCCAGTGACAAAAGAATGAACACTGAAGCTTTCTTT. The chain joins TRBV28 to TRBJ1-1; D unclear. CDR1 MDHEN and CDR2 SYDVKM come from the germline V gene. V lost 9 bases and J 0 bases, leaving 11 bases between the germline ends. CDR3 size: 13 residues.

The chain joins TRBV18 to TRBJ2-3, with 7 bases lining up with TRBD1. The CDR3 sequence is 15 residues long. Germline-derived CDR1 and CDR2 are KGHSH and LQKENI. Trimming cost V 2 bases and J 1 base; bases outside gene matches: 3. The CDR3 bases are TGTGCCAGCTCACCAAGGGACAGCGGCACAGATACGCAGTATTTT. It specifies CASSPRDSGTDTQYF.

This chain uses TRBV5-1 with TRBJ2-5; TRBD2 matches at 10 bases. This CDR3 has 18 amino acids. Germline V lookup: CDR1 SGHRS, CDR2 YFSETQ. V lost 4 bases to trimming and J lost 4 bases; unmatched junction nucleotides: 16. CDR3 loop: CASSRSGTSVPGGETQYF. The CDR3 DNA sequence: TGCGCCAGCAGCCGGAGCGGGACTAGCGTCCCGGGGGGAGAGACCCAGTACTTC.

The J gene is TRBJ1-5, the V gene TRBV29-1; D not resolved. Germline lookup yields CDR1 SQVTM and CDR2 ANQGSEA. Deletions cut 6 bases from V and 3 bases from J, with 12 bases between. This CDR3 has 13 residues. CDR3 DNA sequence: TGCAGCGTGGGCCGGGATTACAATCAGCCCCAGCATTTT. It specifies CSVGRDYNQPQHF.

This chain uses TRBV4-3 with TRBJ1-1, with D possibly matching TRBD1 (5 bases). Per the germline V gene, CDR1 is LGHNA and CDR2 is YSLEER. The V gene lost 4 bases and the J gene lost 3 bases, with 12 bases spanning the gap. The CDR3 is 14 amino acids. The CDR3 sequence: CASSPRQWDTEAFF. CDR3 nucleotide sequence: TGCGCCAGCAGCCCCAGACAGTGGGACACTGAAGCTTTCTTT.

This rearrangement joins TRBV9 to TRBJ1-1, with D unresolved. V was pared by 1 base and J by 1 base, with 5 bases between. The V gene's germline CDR1 is SGDLS and CDR2 YYNGEE. The CDR3 totals 13 residues. CDR3 amino acids: CASSVTWNTEAFF. In nucleotides, the CDR3 is TGTGCCAGCAGCGTAACATGGAACACTGAAGCTTTCTTT.

In its sample, this clone was seen once. The V call is TRBV29-1, the J call TRBJ2-1, with a possible D match to TRBD1 (6 bases). This CDR3 comprises 14 residues. The germline V gene has CDR1 SQVTM and CDR2 ANQGSEA. V was shortened by 4 bases and J by 4 bases, with 14 bases between the two germline ends. CDR3 protein: CSVARRGSYNEQFF. The CDR3 nucleotides are TGCAGCGTTGCCCGAAGGGGGTCTTACAATGAGCAGTTCTTC.

The table lists this clone with a few counts. This chain joins TRBV30 and TRBJ2-6; TRBD1 matches 9 bases. The germline gives CDR1 GTSNPN, CDR2 SVGIG (reference sequence). The V gene end was trimmed by 3 bases and the J gene end by 1 base; junction bases not matched to a gene: 7. There are 17 residues in the CDR3. CDR3 residues: CAWSGSGQGSGANVLTF. CDR3 sequence (DNA): TGTGCCTGGAGCGGATCGGGACAGGGATCTGGGGCCAACGTCCTGACTTTC.

The V call is TRBV23-1, the J call TRBJ1-4; D not resolved. TRBV23-1 is reported as an ORF; its role is uncertain. V dropped 4 bases and J dropped 5 bases, with 14 bases sitting between them. There are 15 residues in the CDR3. The CDR3 DNA sequence: TGCGCCAGCAGTCTCCACAGAGAACCCAATGAAAAACTGTTTTTT. Encoded protein: CASSLHREPNEKLFF.

The CDR3 DNA reads TGTGCCACCCTCTCTCGGGCGGGGGGGCCGGAGGAGCAGTTCTTC. It translates to CATLSRAGGPEEQFF. The rearrangement joins TRBV11-2 to TRBJ2-1; TRBD2 matches at 9 bases. CDR1 is SGHAT, CDR2 FQNNGV, per germline. With 10 bases clipped from V and 10 bases from J, the junction kept 17 bases outside the gene matches. This CDR3 has 15 amino acids.